This TCR beta chain was found in a study of tumor and adjacent non-tumor tissue in lung cancer. Across the study: Patients comprised about a dozen adenocarcinoma, a couple of squamous cell carcinoma and 1 small cell lung cancer. On average, productive TCRbeta reads reached roughly 3.9 million per sample. Study results and limitations: Significantly higher TCR diversity was found in tumor than normal lung.

A modified ARM-PCR protocol with three rounds of nested PCR amplified TCRbeta. TCRdb ran MiXCR on the multiplex PCR reads and lists one entry per CDR3 protein. In the table there are some 99,000 distinct CDR3 sequences, more than 70% of which are singletons. As to this clonotype: Its target is not known.

This sample's RNA came from whole unsorted tissue. Between August and November 2014, newly diagnosed, chemotherapy-naive lung cancer patients underwent thoracic surgery in China. The germline gives CDR1 SGHTA, CDR2 FQGNSA. This CDR3 has 14 residues. Trimming took off 9 bases at V and 4 bases at J, with 17 bases between the two ends. The sequencing sample was made of lung tumor tissue. This chain connects TRBV7-2 to TRBJ2-3; D not resolved. The clonotype originates from a woman aged 60-75 years with non-small cell lung cancer. In nucleotides, the CDR3 is TGTGCCAGTAGCCTTACTCGTATCCCAGATACGCAGTATTTT. It specifies CASSLTRIPDTQYF.